The 4 T cell receptor beta chains below come from one sample, sequenced in a study of T-cell reconstitution after alpha-beta-depleted transplantation in children. Researchers prepared the TCRbeta library using unique molecular identifiers, the study reports. TCRdb ran MiXCR on the PCR reads and lists one entry per CDR3 protein. The table records approximately 1,000,000 distinct CDR3 sequences, roughly 29% of them present only once. The sample consisted of PBMCs, mostly from graft donor cells, taken 360 days after TCRalphabeta/CD19-depleted stem cell transplant. The receptors were gathered from a boy under three years old who had a stem cell transplant for SCID, so the T cells may come from the graft donor.

This clonotype was counted ten times or more. The rearrangement links TRBV10-3 to TRBJ2-2, with 8 bases aligning to TRBD1. The CDR3 totals 17 residues. V lost 2 bases, J lost 3 bases, and 8 bases stayed unmatched. The V gene's germline CDR1 is ENHRY and CDR2 SYGVKD. CDR3 residues: CAISETPGGLYTGELFF. In DNA form, the CDR3 reads TGTGCCATCAGTGAGACCCCAGGGGGCCTGTACACCGGGGAGCTGTTTTTT.

The chain links TRBV5-1 to TRBJ1-6, with D perhaps TRBD1 (6 bases). From germline, CDR1 is SGHRS and CDR2 YFSETQ. CDR3 length: 14 residues. The V gene lost 2 bases and the J gene lost 6 bases, with 9 bases spanning the gap. The CDR3 sequence is CASSFGTPNSPLHF. The CDR3 nucleotides are TGCGCCAGCAGCTTCGGGACACCTAATTCACCCCTCCACTTT.

In the case of this clonotype: A read error may explain this, as a much larger clone is one base away. This chain connects TRBV6-5 to TRBJ2-5, with 7 positions matching TRBD2. Germline loops: CDR1 MNHEY, CDR2 SVGAGI. Trimming removed 2 bases from V and 3 bases from J; junction bases left unmatched: 0. The CDR3 covers 13 residues. The CDR3 DNA follows: TGTGCCAGCAGTTACGGGAGGGAAGAGACCCAGTACTTC. Protein sequence: CASSYGREETQYF.

This clonotype has only a few counts. This sequence joins TRBV7-9 and TRBJ2-5; 8 bases are shared with TRBD1. Trimming removed 5 bases from V and 7 bases from J; junction bases left unmatched: 12. The CDR3 is 15 amino acids. The germline V gene encodes CDR1 SEHNR and CDR2 FQNEAQ (reference sequence). Here the CDR3 reads CASSTVTGEEGTQYF. The DNA for the CDR3 is TGTGCCAGCAGCACTGTGACAGGGGAGGAAGGGACCCAGTACTTC.